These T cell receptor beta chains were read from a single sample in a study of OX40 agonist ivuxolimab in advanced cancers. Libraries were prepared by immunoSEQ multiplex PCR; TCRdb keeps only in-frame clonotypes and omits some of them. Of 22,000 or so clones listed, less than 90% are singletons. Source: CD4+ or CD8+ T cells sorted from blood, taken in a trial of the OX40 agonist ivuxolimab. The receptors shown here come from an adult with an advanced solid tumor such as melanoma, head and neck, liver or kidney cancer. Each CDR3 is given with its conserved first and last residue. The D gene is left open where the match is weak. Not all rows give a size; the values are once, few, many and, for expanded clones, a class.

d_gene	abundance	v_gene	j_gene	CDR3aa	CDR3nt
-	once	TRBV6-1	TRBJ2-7	CASSERHGVYEQYF	TGTGCCAGCAGTGAAAGGCACGGGGTTTACGAGCAGTACTTC
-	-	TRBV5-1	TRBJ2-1	CASSLRLADSYNEQFF	TGCGCCAGCAGCTTGCGGCTTGCGGACAGCTACAATGAGCAGTTCTTC
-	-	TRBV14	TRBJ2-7	CASSLRGLSYEQYF	TGTGCCAGCAGTCTCAGGGGACTCTCCTACGAGCAGTACTTC
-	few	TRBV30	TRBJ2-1	CAWSATDFLEQFF	TGTGCCTGGAGTGCCACGGACTTCCTGGAGCAGTTCTTC
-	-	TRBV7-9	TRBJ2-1	CASRPRDSRSYNEQFF	TGTGCCAGCAGACCCCGGGACTCGCGCTCCTACAATGAGCAGTTCTTC
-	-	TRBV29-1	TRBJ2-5	CSVEERLLQETQYF	TGCAGCGTTGAAGAACGACTTTTACAAGAGACCCAGTACTTC
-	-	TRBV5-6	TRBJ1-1	CASSFGYKNTEAFF	TGTGCCAGCAGCTTCGGATACAAGAACACTGAAGCTTTCTTT
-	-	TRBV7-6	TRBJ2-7	CASSLGDGSEQYF	TGTGCCAGCAGCTTAGGCGATGGAAGCGAGCAGTACTTC
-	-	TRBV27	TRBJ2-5	CASRDLRETQYF	TGTGCCAGCCGGGACCTTCGGGAGACCCAGTACTTC
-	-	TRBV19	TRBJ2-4	CASNPTGLAKNIQYF	TGTGCCAGTAATCCCACAGGGTTAGCCAAAAACATTCAGTACTTC
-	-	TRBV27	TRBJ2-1	CASSLSTGHNEQFF	TGTGCCAGCAGTTTAAGTACAGGGCACAATGAGCAGTTCTTC
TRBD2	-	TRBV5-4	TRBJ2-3	CASSLTSGRADTQYF	TGTGCCAGCAGCTTGACTAGCGGGAGGGCAGATACGCAGTATTTT
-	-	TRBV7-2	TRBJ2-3	CASSLVPKGLTDTQYF	TGTGCCAGCAGCTTAGTGCCCAAGGGTTTGACAGATACGCAGTATTTT
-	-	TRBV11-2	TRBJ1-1	CASTFNEWDTEAFF	TGTGCCAGCACCTTCAATGAGTGGGACACTGAAGCTTTCTTT
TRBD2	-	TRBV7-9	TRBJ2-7	CASSFVGGAYEQYF	TGTGCCAGCAGCTTCGTGGGGGGGGCCTACGAGCAGTACTTC
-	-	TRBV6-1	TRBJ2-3	CAGSESSNRRDTQYF	TGTGCCGGCAGTGAGAGTTCAAACCGGAGGGATACGCAGTATTTT